This record covers a single T cell receptor beta chain. This clone was seen more than once but under ten times. The clone's antigen remains unknown. Base qualities are not provided; no much larger clone lies one nucleotide away. The donors were healthy, HIV-negative adults with no recently reported acute infections or vaccinations. Every donor was a Caucasian adult living in Nashville, Tennessee, USA. CD4+ T cells were enriched by magnetic negative selection; naive cells were then positively selected on CD45RA, and the negative fraction formed the memory subset. Blood was obtained by leukapheresis, after which PBMCs were separated by Ficoll-Histopaque density gradient centrifugation and cryopreserved in liquid nitrogen vapor phase. Analytical flow cytometry was used to check the purity and quantity of each magnetically sorted T cell population. Genomic DNA was isolated from every sorted fraction and measured by UV absorbance on a Nanodrop 2000c.

This sample is drawn from a study of shared clonotypes between healthy human individuals (dated by TCRdb to 2019 to 2021). As for the study more broadly: A few men and a couple of women, aged 18 to 49 years, made up the cohort. To increase sequencing depth and limit assay-specific biases, TCR repertoire library preparation and sequencing were carried out by different laboratories using diverse techniques. To estimate repertoire size and how much clonotype sharing occurs between individuals, the study deeply sequenced the blood TCR repertoires of roughly 5 healthy adults. For each donor, CD4 naive and CD4 memory were each given three plates, CD8 naive was given two plates, and CD8 memory was given one plate. Leukapheresis yielded between about 0.85 and 10 billion PBMCs per donor.

The CDR3 numbers 15 residues from cysteine through phenylalanine. Just CDR3 DNA is preserved here, 45 bases in frame from base 1. Here V drops 1 base and J drops 5 bases, and the junction holds 1 base not matched to any gene. CDR1 and CDR2, looked up from the germline V gene, are LGHNT and FRNRAP. The full study reports these points: When a few donors were compared, the shared fraction of clonotypes was roughly 4.8% for naive CD4, 3.5% to 4% for naive CD8, 2% to 2.5% for memory CD4, and around 0.37% for memory CD8. Based on pairwise subsampling, the degree of clonotype sharing among donors was expected to be affected by sequencing depth. Only blood was sampled, and tissue TCR repertoires likely differ from those in blood. Clonotypes shared by all four sorted-subset donors showed higher generation probabilities than non-shared clonotypes. The small number of donors limited the genetic and exposure-history diversity represented. Larger estimated clonotype richness was generally found for naive subsets than for memory subsets. Rarefaction of sorted-subset datasets indicated incomplete sequencing despite the large sequencing depth.

TCR CDR3 regions were amplified from genomic DNA by multiplex PCR using the deep immunoSEQ assay. Genomic DNA extracted from each cell subset was distributed evenly over all wells of several immunoSEQ 96-well plates, and each plate served as one replicate. For sorted subsets, approximately 0.2 ug of genomic DNA, equivalent to roughly 33,000 T cell genomes, went into each replicate PCR. The purified libraries were quantified using a Qubit 3.0 fluorometer, sized with a Bioanalyzer 2100, and then quantified again using the KAPA Library Quantification kit. A separate single-read 150-cycle Illumina NextSeq 550 flow cell was used to sequence each immunoSEQ 96-well plate. As for the original processing: Because the immunoSEQ output held only junctional sequences and lacked quality scores, the filtering could not match the filtering applied to full-length reads. Sequences were annotated with PyIR, a Python wrapper for IgBLAST v1.9, and V/J genes and CDR3 were assigned using IMGT germline references. Reads with weak V/J assignments (E-value above 1e-6), missing CDR3, stop codons, out-of-frame junctions, or ambiguous translated residues were removed. V3J clonotypes were defined as sequences sharing the same inferred V gene, J gene, and CDR3 amino acid sequence. Percentage overlap between repertoires was calculated by dividing the number of shared unique clonotypes by the size of the smaller repertoire. Richness of each repertoire was evaluated using RTK rarefaction, the Chao1 estimator, and Recon v2.1 estimates of unobserved clonotypes. Generation probabilities for all TCRbeta clonotypes obtained by the gDNA method from a handful of donors were computed using OLGA. Sourced from immuneACCESS, this table was stored by TCRdb with only in-frame sequences that have V and J called. A share of the clones is absent; for the studies checked, an unresolved V gene accounts for under half, and the remainder has no known explanation. D and trimming come from the DNA, and the V and J calls and clone size come from that table. The sample records around 720,000 clones, around 73% of which are singletons. The ten largest clones represent around 2% of the sample.

In this chain, TRBV12-5 is recombined with TRBJ2-5; 13 central bases correspond to TRBD2. The TCR comes from a woman aged 25 to 45 in good health. Sequenced material: memory CD4+ T cells sorted from blood. The sample's cell subset or site label is to be understood as: CD45RA-negative fraction. Here the CDR3 is given as CASGLGTSGSETQYF. The nucleotide sequence is given as TGTGCTAGTGGTTTGGGGACTAGCGGGAGTGAGACCCAGTACTTC.